This T cell receptor (beta chain) was sequenced in a study of OX40 agonist ivuxolimab in advanced cancers. About the study: Patients got intravenous ivuxolimab at 0.01 to 10 mg/kg every 2 weeks.

This clone occurred once. Antigen unknown. Any history of autoimmune disease or systemic immunosuppression disqualified patients. At cycle 4 day 1, cycle 7 day 1, and baseline, blood was sampled. Study-wide findings and caveats: Expanded clones belonging to CD8+ T cells outnumbered, on average, those of CD4+.

Assay: immunoSEQ multiplex PCR; the TCRdb copy retains only in-frame clones and omits some. This repertoire shows about 45,000 clones, 65% to 90% found once; its top ten account for around 2.5%. CDR1 is LNHDA and CDR2 is SQIVND in the germline V gene (reference sequence). Trimming removed 7 bases from V and 2 bases from J, with 14 bases in between. The CDR3 has 14 amino acids. The origin of this receptor is an adult with an advanced solid tumor such as melanoma, head and neck, liver or kidney cancer. This specimen was CD4+ or CD8+ T cells sorted from blood, taken in a trial of the OX40 agonist ivuxolimab. The V and J genes are TRBV19 and TRBJ1-2; D not certain. The CDR3 nucleotides are TGTGCCAGTACGGCTGCGGGCTGGAACTATGGCTACACCTTC. Its protein is CASTAAGWNYGYTF.